Each of the 31 T cell receptor beta chains below was sequenced from the same sample in a study of blood T cell repertoires in COVID-19. Only in-frame clones appear in the TCRdb table, and some are missing; sequencing was by immunoSEQ multiplex PCR. The sample yields 200,000 to 300,000 clones, 85% seen once. The sequenced material came from peripheral blood. The receptors come from an older woman with active or convalescent COVID-19.

This clone turned up a few times. The genes are TRBV11-1 and TRBJ2-7; a possible D gene is TRBD2 (5 bases). Germline CDR1 SGHAT, CDR2 FQDESV (reference sequence). Trimming took 2 bases from V and 4 from J, leaving 12 bases between them. The CDR3 totals 14 residues. The CDR3 DNA reads TGTGCCAGCAGCTTATGGGAGCCCCCTTACGAGCAGTACTTC. Translation: CASSLWEPPYEQYF.

V gene TRBV5-6 combines with J gene TRBJ2-7; 7 positions agree with TRBD1. The CDR3 extends over 14 amino acids. CDR1 and CDR2 from the germline V gene are SGHDT and YYEEEE. V shed 0 bases, J shed 6 bases, and the junction held 6 bases outside the gene matches. DNA of the CDR3: TGTGCCAGCAGCTTGGGACAGGGTTTTGGCGAGCAGTACTTC. Translating gives CASSLGQGFGEQYF.

This chain uses TRBV27 with TRBJ1-4, with 9 bases lining up with TRBD1. V shed 5 bases and J 8 bases; nucleotides not matched to a gene: 15. From germline, CDR1 is MNHEY and CDR2 SMNVEV (reference sequence). The CDR3 sequence is 17 residues long. CDR3 residues: CASSLSRDRVRGEKLFF. CDR3 in DNA: TGTGCCAGCAGTCTGTCCCGGGACAGGGTACGGGGAGAAAAACTGTTTTTT.

This rearrangement joins TRBV3-1 (or the pseudogene TRBV3-2) to TRBJ1-6, with a tentative D call TRBD1 (5 bases). Trimming removed 0 bases from V and 8 bases from J, with 20 bases in between. The germline V gene encodes CDR1 LGHDT and CDR2 YNNKEL (reference sequence). The CDR3 covers 18 residues. Here the CDR3 reads CASSQEGKGRVFDSPLHF. The CDR3, as DNA: TGTGCCAGCAGCCAAGAAGGGAAGGGGCGCGTGTTTGATTCACCCCTCCACTTT.

Here the CDR3 DNA reads TGTGCCAGCAGCCTGGCCGGGACAGGGGTCACTGAAGCTTTCTTT. Its translation is CASSLAGTGVTEAFF. The V call is TRBV9, the J call TRBJ1-1; 10 positions agree with TRBD1. Trimming cost V 4 bases and J 4 bases; bases outside gene matches: 7. Germline V CDR1 and CDR2: SGDLS, YYNGEE. The CDR3 has 15 amino acids. Supplemented by reference TRBV9 and TRBJ1-1, the full variable domain reads DSGVTQTPKHLITATGQRVTLRCSPRSGDLSVYWYQQSLDQGLQFLIQYYNGEERAKGNILERFSAQQFPDLHSELNLSSLELGDSALYFCASSLAGTGVTEAFFGQGTRLTVV.

The V call is TRBV5-1, the J call TRBJ1-3; 9 bases agree with TRBD1. V was clipped by 3 bases and J by 8 bases; unmatched bases: 6. The length of the CDR3 is 14 residues. Germline values: CDR1 SGHRS, CDR2 YFSETQ. DNA for the CDR3: TGCGCCAGCAGCTCCGGGACAGGGAGTCACACCATATATTTT. The encoded protein is CASSSGTGSHTIYF. Supplemented by reference TRBV5-1 and TRBJ1-3, the full variable domain reads KAGVTQTPRYLIKTRGQQVTLSCSPISGHRSVSWYQQTPGQGLQFLFEYFSETQRNKGNFPGRFSGRQFSNSRSEMNVSTLELGDSALYLCASSSGTGSHTIYFGEGSWLTVV.

This clone was recorded only once. The rearrangement links TRBV5-1 to TRBJ2-3; 8 nucleotides match TRBD2. This CDR3 has 15 amino acids. V lost 5 bases to trimming and J lost 1 base; unmatched junction nucleotides: 6. CDR1 and CDR2 from the germline V gene are SGHRS and YFSETQ. The DNA of the CDR3 is TGCGCCAGCAGTCCGGGGGGGAGTGGCACAGATACGCAGTATTTT. This codes for CASSPGGSGTDTQYF.

The V call is TRBV10-3, the J call TRBJ2-7, with 8 bases that match TRBD1. The germline CDR1 and CDR2 sequences are ENHRY and SYGVKD. The junction had 5 bases not matched to a gene; V was cut back by 7 bases and J by 3 bases. The CDR3 extends over 13 amino acids. CDR3 sequence reads: CAIKPGQDYEQYV. CDR3 sequence (DNA): TGTGCCATCAAGCCGGGACAGGACTACGAGCAGTACGTC.

The chain employs TRBV11-2 and TRBJ1-1, with D unresolved. This CDR3 has 13 residues. The V gene lost 0 bases and the J gene lost 3 bases, with 5 bases spanning the gap. Germline V gene lookup returns CDR1 SGHAT and CDR2 FQNNGV. CDR3 sequence (DNA): TGTGCCAGCAGCTTAGATGGAGACACTGAAGCTTTCTTT. Residues: CASSLDGDTEAFF.

A few counts support this clone. The genes are TRBV7-9 and TRBJ1-2, with a tentative D call TRBD1 (6 bases). Trimming pared 0 bases from V and 8 bases from J, leaving 13 bases between. The CDR3 extends over 14 amino acids. Germline CDR1 and CDR2: SEHNR and FQNEAQ (reference sequence). The CDR3 loop reads CASSLAGQKIGYTF. For the CDR3, the DNA is TGTGCCAGCAGCTTAGCTGGACAGAAGATCGGCTACACCTTC. Full variable domain (missing parts from reference TRBV7-9 and TRBJ1-2): DTGVSQNPRHKITKRGQNVTFRCDPISEHNRLYWYRQTLGQGPEFLTYFQNEAQLEKSRLLSDRFSAERPKGSFSTLEIQRTEQGDSAMYLCASSLAGQKIGYTFGSGTRLTVV.

This chain uses TRBV25-1 with TRBJ1-1; no clear D gene. CDR3 length: 14 residues. V lost 5 bases and J lost 5, with 15 bases in between. Germline loops: CDR1 MGHDK, CDR2 SYGVNS. The CDR3 loop reads CASSRPGVRTEAFF. CDR3 nucleotides: TGTGCCAGCAGTCGTCCCGGGGTTCGGACTGAAGCTTTCTTT.

The genes are TRBV6-6 and TRBJ1-3; TRBD1 matches at 8 bases. The CDR3 length is 13 residues. The ends lost 10 bases at V and 9 bases at J; junction bases unmatched: 11. Germline CDR1 MNHNY, CDR2 SVGAGI (reference sequence). The CDR3 region is CATADRATFTIYF. CDR3 sequence (DNA): TGTGCCACTGCGGACAGGGCGACATTCACCATATATTTT.

The J gene is TRBJ1-2, the V gene TRBV2; TRBD1 aligns across 8 bases. Germline V CDR1 and CDR2: SNHLY, FYNNEI. The ends lost 4 bases at V and 8 bases at J; junction bases unmatched: 3. The CDR3 runs to 12 residues. The CDR3 loop is CASSVTGEGYTF. The CDR3 DNA follows: TGTGCCAGCAGTGTGACAGGGGAGGGCTACACCTTC.

This chain joins TRBV7-3 and TRBJ2-3, with TRBD2 matching over 7 bases. The V gene end was trimmed by 5 bases and the J gene end by 1 base; junction bases not matched to a gene: 9. Germline V gives CDR1 SGHTA, CDR2 FQGTGA. The CDR3 extends over 16 amino acids. CDR3 DNA sequence: TGTGCCAGCAGCCGATGGGGAAGCGGGGGCACAGATACGCAGTATTTT. Its translation is CASSRWGSGGTDTQYF.

The chain is built from TRBV5-5 and TRBJ2-7; TRBD2 agrees at 7 bases. This CDR3 contains 13 residues. CDR1 is SGHKS and CDR2 is YYEKEE in the germline V gene (reference sequence). J gave up 6 bases and V 2 bases, and 5 bases lay outside the gene matches. CDR3: CASSLSGTSEQYV. The CDR3 bases are TGTGCCAGCAGCTTAAGCGGGACTTCCGAGCAGTACGTC.

The chain has TRBV5-1 and TRBJ2-7; 7 nucleotides line up with TRBD1. This CDR3 contains 11 residues. With 4 bases clipped from V and 11 bases from J, the junction kept 6 bases outside the gene matches. Per the germline V gene, CDR1 is SGHRS and CDR2 is YFSETQ. The CDR3 protein is CASSPGQGEYF. Here the CDR3 DNA reads TGCGCCAGCAGCCCCGGGCAGGGGGAGTACTTC.

The count of this clone is one. The J gene is TRBJ2-7, the V gene TRBV6-1; D perhaps matches TRBD2 (6 bases). Germline assignment: CDR1 MNHNS and CDR2 SASEGT. This CDR3 has 12 residues. Trimming cost V 0 bases and J 7 bases, with 7 bases left between them. The CDR3 nucleotides are TGTGCCAGCAGTGAAGCGGGGAGGGAGCAGTACTTC. Protein product: CASSEAGREQYF.

In its sample, this clone was seen a few times. The chain has TRBV7-6 and TRBJ2-2; 12 bases map to TRBD2. The V and J ends lost 5 bases and 0 bases, in that order; junction bases with no gene match: 4. Germline V gene sequence: CDR1 SGHVS, CDR2 FNYEAQ. The CDR3 is made up of 17 amino acids. The chain's CDR3 is CASSPRTSGANTGELFF. The CDR3 DNA sequence: TGTGCCAGCAGCCCTCGGACTAGCGGGGCGAACACCGGGGAGCTGTTTTTT.

Note on this clone: Distinct nucleotide sequences in the sample also encode this CDR3. The chain has TRBV5-1 and TRBJ2-3; 8 bases line up with TRBD1. With 0 bases clipped from V and 6 bases from J, the junction kept 3 bases outside the gene matches. CDR1 is SGHRS, CDR2 YFSETQ, per germline. The CDR3 is 14 residues long. The CDR3 region has the DNA TGCGCCAGCAGCTTGGGGCAGGGGGCTGATACGCAGTATTTT. It translates to CASSLGQGADTQYF.

This chain joins TRBV30 and TRBJ2-1, with D perhaps matching TRBD1 (6 bases). Between the trimmed V and J ends, which lost 0 bases and 8 bases, there was a span of 11 bases. The length of the CDR3 is 13 residues. Germline V gene data show CDR1 as GTSNPN and CDR2 as SVGIG (reference sequence). Here the CDR3 DNA reads TGTGCCTGGAGTGTACAGGGATGGGATGAGCAGTTCTTC. As protein: CAWSVQGWDEQFF.

The gene calls are TRBV6-6 and TRBJ1-3; D call uncertain. This CDR3 is built from 14 residues. CDR1 and CDR2 from the germline V gene are MNHNY and SVGAGI (reference sequence). V dropped 3 bases and J dropped 1 base, with 7 bases sitting between them. CDR3 sequence (DNA): TGTGCCAGCAGTTATAATCCGTCTGGAAACACCATATATTTT. It is translated as CASSYNPSGNTIYF.

The chain is built from TRBV6-5 and TRBJ1-2; 7 nucleotides line up with TRBD1. The germline CDR1 and CDR2 sequences are MNHEY and SVGAGI. After removal of 5 bases from V and 0 bases from J, the junction contained 6 bases not matched to a gene. This CDR3 is built from 15 residues. DNA of the CDR3: TGTGCCAGCAGTCGTACAGGGGAAGCTAACTATGGCTACACCTTC. It encodes CASSRTGEANYGYTF.

The genes are TRBV7-3 and TRBJ1-2; 10 nucleotides align to TRBD1. CDR3 length: 17 residues. Germline lookup yields CDR1 SGHTA and CDR2 FQGTGA. With 5 bases clipped from V and 7 bases from J, the junction kept 16 bases outside the gene matches. In DNA, the CDR3 is TGTGCCAGCAGCCCCGTAGCAGGCCGGGACAGGGGTGTTGGCTACACCTTC. It translates to CASSPVAGRDRGVGYTF. Using reference TRBV7-3 and TRBJ1-2 for the parts outside the CDR3, the full variable domain is GAGVSQTPSNKVTEKGKYVELRCDPISGHTALYWYRQSLGQGPEFLIYFQGTGAADDSGLPNDRFFAVRPEGSVSTLKIQRTERGDSAVYLCASSPVAGRDRGVGYTFGSGTRLTVV.

The V gene is TRBV5-8, the J gene TRBJ1-1; 8 bases are a match to TRBD1. CDR3 size: 16 residues. V shed 0 bases, J shed 5 bases, and the junction held 9 bases outside the gene matches. The germline V gene has CDR1 SGHTS and CDR2 YDEGEE. The CDR3 reads CASSLVFRGLGTEAFF. The CDR3 DNA reads as TGTGCCAGCAGCTTGGTATTCAGGGGGCTAGGAACTGAAGCTTTCTTT. Using reference TRBV5-8 and TRBJ1-1 for the parts outside the CDR3, the full variable domain is EAGVTQSPTHLIKTRGQQATLRCSPISGHTSVYWYQQALGLGLQFLLWYDEGEERNRGNFPPRFSGRQFPNYSSELNVNALELEDSALYLCASSLVFRGLGTEAFFGQGTRLTVV.

V gene TRBV5-5 combines with J gene TRBJ2-7; 9 bases are a match to TRBD1. Germline V lookup: CDR1 SGHKS, CDR2 YYEKEE (reference sequence). The V gene end was trimmed by 2 bases and the J gene end by 3 bases; junction bases not matched to a gene: 3. This CDR3 has 14 amino acids. In DNA, the CDR3 is TGTGCCAGCAGCTTCCGGGACAGGGACTACGAGCAGTACGTC. This translates into CASSFRDRDYEQYV.

This chain connects TRBV10-3 to TRBJ2-7; possible D gene TRBD2, 5 bases. The germline V gene has CDR1 ENHRY and CDR2 SYGVKD. V lost 6 bases to trimming and J lost 1 base, with 10 bases between them. The CDR3 length is 13 residues. The CDR3 here is CAIRETGSYEQYF. DNA for the CDR3: TGTGCCATCAGGGAGACGGGGTCCTACGAGCAGTACTTC.

CDR3 in amino acids: CASSQNPTGGQGQPQHF. In DNA, the CDR3 is TGTGCCAGCAGCCAGAACCCGACAGGGGGCCAGGGTCAGCCCCAGCATTTT. This chain uses TRBV4-2 with TRBJ1-5; 10 nucleotides agree with TRBD1. CDR1 is LGHNA and CDR2 is YNFKEQ in the germline V gene. V dropped 3 bases and J dropped 6; count of bases not matched to a gene: 11. The length of the CDR3 is 17 residues.

The gene calls are TRBV2 and TRBJ2-5, with 10 bases matching TRBD1. After removal of 4 bases from V and 5 bases from J, the junction contained 7 bases not matched to a gene. This CDR3 has 15 amino acids. Germline V gives CDR1 SNHLY, CDR2 FYNNEI. This CDR3 is CASSGTGGPGETQYF. The CDR3 DNA is TGTGCCAGCAGTGGGACAGGGGGGCCGGGGGAGACCCAGTACTTC. Combining the CDR3 with reference TRBV2 and TRBJ2-5 gives the whole variable domain EPEVTQTPSHQVTQMGQEVILRCVPISNHLYFYWYRQILGQKVEFLVSFYNNEISEKSEIFDDQFSVERPDGSNFTLKIRSTKLEDSAMYFCASSGTGGPGETQYFGPGTRLLVL.

The chain carries TRBV28 and TRBJ2-3, with TRBD1 identical over 8 bases. Unmatched junction bases numbered 12, after V lost 6 bases and J lost 1 base. Germline CDR1 reads MDHEN; CDR2 reads SYDVKM. CDR3 length: 17 residues. CDR3 DNA sequence: TGTGCCAGCAGCATTTCTTCCGTGGGACAGGGCACAGATACGCAGTATTTT. Translation gives CASSISSVGQGTDTQYF.

The J gene is TRBJ2-2, the V gene TRBV3-1 (or the pseudogene TRBV3-2); D unclear. The CDR3 length is 15 residues. Trimming stripped 4 bases from V and 3 bases from J, with 12 bases between. Germline V CDR1 and CDR2: LGHDT, YNNKEL (reference sequence). For the CDR3, the DNA is TGTGCCAGCAGCCCCGGCGGCAGCCACACCGGGGAGCTGTTTTTT. This translates into CASSPGGSHTGELFF.

V gene TRBV19 combines with J gene TRBJ2-7; tentatively, D is TRBD1 (6 bases). CDR1 and CDR2 from the germline V gene are LNHDA and SQIVND (reference sequence). The CDR3 loop spans 14 amino acids. Trimming left V 6 bases short and J 0 bases short, with 12 bases between. CDR3 coding DNA: TGTGCCAGTAGCCAAACAGGGAGCTCCTACGAGCAGTACGTC. Translation gives CASSQTGSSYEQYV.